The clone carrying this T cell receptor (beta chain) was detected many times. What it recognizes is unknown. It may be a read error: a sequence one base away is much more abundant. This library used roughly 370 ng RNA and molecular barcoded adaptors spanning alpha/delta and beta/gamma chains. TCRdb independently ran MiXCR on the reads; one entry per CDR3 protein. The sample has about 38,000 distinct CDR3 sequences; around 15% are singletons. This record comes from a study of read filtering for tumor transcriptome and immune sequencing. Background on the study: Patients were some 16 male and roughly 15 female, mean age approximately 70 years, range about 47 to 85. Study-wide results and limits: IR-seq and RNA-seq agreed better without single-read clonotypes. The sorted CD138-negative fraction was a mixed bone marrow immune population, not purified T cells.

The TCR originated in a donor older than 35 with multiple myeloma. Sequencing was done on a sample of a population of CD138-negative cells sorted from bone marrow.

CDR3 DNA sequence: TGCGGTGCTCAGACAGGTGAGAGCTACAATGAGCAGTTCTTC. This codes for CGAQTGESYNEQFF. The J gene is TRBJ2-1, the V gene TRBV20-1; D is possibly TRBD1 (6 bases). Germline lookup yields CDR1 DFQATT and CDR2 SNEGSKA (reference sequence). The CDR3 totals 14 residues.